The entry below describes one T cell receptor (beta chain). Antigen specificity is unknown. For TCR beta, libraries came from iRepertoire HTBI primers and Arm-PCR of CDR3 regions. TCRdb re-derived calls from the multiplex PCR reads in MiXCR, one entry per CDR3 protein. The table has almost 350,000 distinct CDR3 sequences, roughly a fifth seen once. Time point noted: persistent/refractory GD, antithyroid drugs over 5 years with positive TRAb. PBMC RNA served as the TCR library source. The germline CDR1 and CDR2 sequences are SGDLS and YYNGEE. CDR3 length: 14 amino acids. The trim removed 0 bases at V and 4 bases at J, leaving 3 bases unmatched. The data were obtained in a study of regulatory T cells in long-lasting Graves disease. Study-wide background: Over 5 years of antithyroid drugs with positive TSH receptor antibodies was taken to mean persistent Graves' disease. Study findings and constraints: The number of shared public clonotypes was higher in persistent patients (roughly 3,000) than new patients (roughly 970). Persistent disease preferred TRBV28, TRBJ1-2 and TRBJ2-5; new disease, TRBV20-1 and TRBJ2-1. Rather than thyroid tissue, only peripheral blood underwent study.

This chain connects TRBV9 to TRBJ1-1; 7 nucleotides match TRBD1. This receptor was taken from a female donor with Graves disease. Sequencing was performed on peripheral blood mononuclear cells (PBMCs), taken when the disease was refractory, from a patient treated with antithyroid drugs. The CDR3 here is CASSVASGGTEAFF. In DNA, the CDR3 is TGTGCCAGCAGCGTAGCCTCAGGGGGCACTGAAGCTTTCTTT. Filled out from reference TRBV9 and TRBJ1-1, the complete variable domain reads DSGVTQTPKHLITATGQRVTLRCSPRSGDLSVYWYQQSLDQGLQFLIQYYNGEERAKGNILERFSAQQFPDLHSELNLSSLELGDSALYFCASSVASGGTEAFFGQGTRLTVV.